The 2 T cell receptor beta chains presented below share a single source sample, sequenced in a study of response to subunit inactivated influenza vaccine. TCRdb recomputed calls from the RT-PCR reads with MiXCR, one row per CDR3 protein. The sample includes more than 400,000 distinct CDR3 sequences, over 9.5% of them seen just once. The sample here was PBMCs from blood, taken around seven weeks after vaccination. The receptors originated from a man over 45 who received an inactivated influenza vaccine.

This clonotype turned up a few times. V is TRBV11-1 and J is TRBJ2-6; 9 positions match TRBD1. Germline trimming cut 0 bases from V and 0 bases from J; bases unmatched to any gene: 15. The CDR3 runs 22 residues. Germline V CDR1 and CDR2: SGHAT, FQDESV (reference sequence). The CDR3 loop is CASSLAPLTLTGGHSGANVLTF. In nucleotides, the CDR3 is TGTGCCAGCAGCTTAGCGCCCCTTACCCTTACAGGGGGCCACTCTGGGGCCAACGTCCTGACTTTC.

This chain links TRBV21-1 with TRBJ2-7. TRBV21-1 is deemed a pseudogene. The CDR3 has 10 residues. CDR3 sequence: CASSIYEQYF. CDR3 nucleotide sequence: TGTGCCAGCAGTATTTACGAGCAGTACTTC.